This TCR beta chain was recorded in a study of shared clonotypes between healthy human individuals (dated by TCRdb to about 2020). Regarding the complete study: A couple of women and three men aged 18 to 49 years were included in the cohort. To estimate repertoire size and how much clonotype sharing occurs between individuals, the study deeply sequenced the blood TCR repertoires of five or six healthy adults. To increase sequencing depth and limit assay-specific biases, TCR repertoire library preparation and sequencing were carried out by different laboratories using diverse techniques. For each donor, three plates each were used for CD4 naive and CD4 memory, two plates were used for CD8 naive, and one plate was used for CD8 memory. Between about 0.85 and 8.9 billion PBMCs per donor were obtained by leukapheresis.

Trimming leaves V shorter by 5 bases and J shorter by 5 bases, with the junction holding 16 bases beyond the gene matches. Reading from cysteine to phenylalanine, the CDR3 counts 17 amino acids. Left in the record is the CDR3 DNA by itself, 51 bases read in frame from the first base. The germline V gene (reference sequence) provides CDR1 SSHAT and CDR2 FNYEAQ. Findings and caveats that apply to the study as a whole: Incomplete sequencing was indicated by rarefaction of sorted-subset datasets, despite the large sequencing depth. Clonotypes shared by all four sorted-subset donors showed higher generation probabilities than non-shared clonotypes. Naive subsets generally had larger estimated clonotype richness than memory subsets did. Sampling was restricted to blood, and TCR repertoires in tissues likely differ from the TCR repertoires found in blood. Because the study included only a small number of donors, the genetic and exposure-history diversity represented was limited. Pairwise subsampling led to the expectation that sequencing depth would affect the degree of clonotype sharing among donors. About 5% of naive CD4, around 4% of naive CD8, about 2.1% of memory CD4, and about 0.4% of memory CD8 clonotypes were shared across four donors.

Using the deep immunoSEQ assay, multiplex PCR amplified TCR CDR3 regions from genomic DNA. Extracted genomic DNA from each cell subset was distributed evenly across all wells of several immunoSEQ 96-well plates, and each plate was treated as a replicate. For sorted subsets, around 200 ng genomic DNA, equal to 25,000 to 35,000 T cell genomes, was loaded into each replicate PCR. Purified libraries were measured with a Qubit 3.0 fluorometer, size-checked on a Bioanalyzer 2100, and measured again with the KAPA Library Quantification kit. A separate single-read 150-cycle Illumina NextSeq 550 flow cell was used to sequence each immunoSEQ 96-well plate. The authors' pipeline ran thus. Because the immunoSEQ output held only junctional sequences and lacked quality scores, the filtering could not match the filtering applied to full-length reads. Sequences were annotated with PyIR, a Python wrapper for IgBLAST v1.9, and V/J genes and CDR3 were assigned using IMGT germline references. Reads were filtered out if the reads had weak V/J assignments (E-value above 1e-6), no CDR3, stop codons, out-of-frame junctions, or ambiguous translated residues. V3J clonotypes were defined as sequences sharing an identical inferred V gene, J gene, and CDR3 amino acid sequence. Percentage overlap between repertoires was computed as shared unique clonotypes divided by the size of the smaller repertoire. Repertoire richness was assessed with RTK rarefaction, the Chao1 estimator, and Recon v2.1 estimates of unobserved clonotypes. For all TCRbeta clonotypes obtained by the gDNA method from a few donors, generation probabilities were computed with OLGA. This immuneACCESS table, as held by TCRdb, lists in-frame sequences with V and J called but not all clones. Of the missing ones, under half trace to an unresolved V gene in checked studies; the others have no known cause. Clone size and V and J calls were adopted from that table, with D and trimming inferred from the DNA. For this sample the table gives under 850,000 clones, of which 72% were detected only once. The ten largest clones add up to around 1.8% of the sample.

This clone appeared a single time. Its antigen is not yet known. Nothing much larger sits one base from this clone, and base qualities are not available. The donors were healthy, HIV-negative adults who had no recently reported acute infections or vaccinations. Every donor was a Caucasian adult living in Nashville, Tennessee, USA. CD4+ T cells were enriched by magnetic negative selection; naive cells were then positively selected on CD45RA, and the negative fraction formed the memory subset. After blood collection by leukapheresis, PBMCs were isolated using Ficoll-Histopaque density gradient centrifugation and then cryopreserved in the vapor phase of liquid nitrogen. Analytical flow cytometry was used to check the purity and quantity of each magnetically sorted T cell population. From each sorted fraction, genomic DNA was isolated and quantified by UV absorbance on a Nanodrop 2000c.

Sequenced: memory CD4+ T cells sorted from blood. The cell subset or site label, read with the paper, signifies: CD45RA-negative fraction. The receptor chain draws on TRBV7-7 and TRBJ2-5; 8 nucleotides in the junction match TRBD2. This clonotype was obtained from a woman younger than 45 in good health. The CDR3 protein: CASSIPIGLTGGETQYF. In nucleotides, the sequence is TGTGCCAGCAGCATCCCAATTGGACTCACGGGAGGGGAGACCCAGTACTTC.